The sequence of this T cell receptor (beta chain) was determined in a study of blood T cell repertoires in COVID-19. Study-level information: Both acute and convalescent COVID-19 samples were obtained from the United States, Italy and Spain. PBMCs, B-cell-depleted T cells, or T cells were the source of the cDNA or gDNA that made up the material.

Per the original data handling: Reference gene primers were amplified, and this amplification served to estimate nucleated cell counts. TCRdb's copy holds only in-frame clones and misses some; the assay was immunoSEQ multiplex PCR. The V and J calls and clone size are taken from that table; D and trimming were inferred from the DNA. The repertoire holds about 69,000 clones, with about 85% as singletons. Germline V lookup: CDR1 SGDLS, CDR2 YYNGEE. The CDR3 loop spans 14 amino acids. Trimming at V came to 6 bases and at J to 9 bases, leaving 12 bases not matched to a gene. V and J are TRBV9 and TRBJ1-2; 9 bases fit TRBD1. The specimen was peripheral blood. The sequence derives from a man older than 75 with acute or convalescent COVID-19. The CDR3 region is CASNHNRDRDSYTF. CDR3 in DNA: TGTGCCAGCAACCACAACCGGGACAGGGATAGCTACACCTTC.